This TCR beta chain appears in the sequencing data of a study of blood T cells in healthy people across ages. V dropped 6 bases and J dropped 1; count of bases not matched to a gene: 12. The CDR3 is made up of 17 amino acids. In germline, CDR1 is MNHNY, CDR2 SVGAGI (reference sequence). A second roughly 7 to 11 cycle PCR used barcoded and J-beta primers. TCRdb reanalysed the 5' RACE reads using MiXCR and keeps one entry per CDR3 protein. Altogether roughly 2 million distinct CDR3 sequences are present, roughly 49% being singletons, with the ten largest covering 2% to 2.5%. Source material: blood. The sequence derives from a woman aged 40 to 50 in good health. J is TRBJ2-3 and V is TRBV6-6; 8 nucleotides match TRBD1. CDR3 in amino acids: CASSTLRGPMRTDTQYF. The CDR3, as DNA: TGTGCCAGCAGCACACTCAGGGGGCCCATGCGCACAGATACGCAGTATTTT.